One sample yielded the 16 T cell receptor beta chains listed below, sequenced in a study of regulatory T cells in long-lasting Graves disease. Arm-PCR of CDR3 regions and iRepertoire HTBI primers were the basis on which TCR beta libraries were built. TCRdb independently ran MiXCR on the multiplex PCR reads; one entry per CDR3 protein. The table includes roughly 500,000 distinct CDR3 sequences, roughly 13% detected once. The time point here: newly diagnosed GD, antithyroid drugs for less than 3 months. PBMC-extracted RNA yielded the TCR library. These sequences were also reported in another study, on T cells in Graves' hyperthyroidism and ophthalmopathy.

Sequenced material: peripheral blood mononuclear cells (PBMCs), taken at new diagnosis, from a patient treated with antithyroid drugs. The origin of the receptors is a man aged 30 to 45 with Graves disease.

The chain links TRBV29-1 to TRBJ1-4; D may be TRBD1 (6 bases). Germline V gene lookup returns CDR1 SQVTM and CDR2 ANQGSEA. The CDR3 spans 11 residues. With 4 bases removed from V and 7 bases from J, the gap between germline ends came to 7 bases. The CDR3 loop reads CSVGTVEKLFF. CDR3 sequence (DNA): TGCAGCGTTGGGACAGTTGAAAAACTGTTTTTT.

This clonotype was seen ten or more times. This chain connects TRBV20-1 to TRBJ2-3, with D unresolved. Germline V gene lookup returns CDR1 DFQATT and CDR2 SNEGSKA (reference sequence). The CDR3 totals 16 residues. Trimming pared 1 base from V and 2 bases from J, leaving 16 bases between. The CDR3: CSARVSLNYYTDTQYF. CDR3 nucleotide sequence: TGCAGTGCTAGAGTTTCCCTTAACTATTACACAGATACGCAGTATTTT.

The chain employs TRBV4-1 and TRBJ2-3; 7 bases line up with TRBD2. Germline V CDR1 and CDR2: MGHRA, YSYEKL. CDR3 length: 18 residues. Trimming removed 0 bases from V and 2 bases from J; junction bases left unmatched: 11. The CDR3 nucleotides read TGCGCCAGCAGCCAAGATGCATGGCTAGCGGAGAACACAGATACGCAGTATTTT. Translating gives CASSQDAWLAENTDTQYF.

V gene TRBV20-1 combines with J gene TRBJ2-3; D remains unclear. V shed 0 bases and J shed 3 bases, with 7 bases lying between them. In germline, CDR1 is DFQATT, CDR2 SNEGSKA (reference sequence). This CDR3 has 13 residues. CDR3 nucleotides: TGCAGTGCTAGAGATCCGGCGACAGATACGCAGTATTTT. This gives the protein CSARDPATDTQYF.

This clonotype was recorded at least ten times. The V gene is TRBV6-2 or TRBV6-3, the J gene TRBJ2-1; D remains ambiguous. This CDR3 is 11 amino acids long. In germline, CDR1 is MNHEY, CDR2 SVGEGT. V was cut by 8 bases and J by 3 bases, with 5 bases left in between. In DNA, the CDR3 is TGTGCCAGCCTTAGCTACAATGAGCAGTTCTTC. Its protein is CASLSYNEQFF.

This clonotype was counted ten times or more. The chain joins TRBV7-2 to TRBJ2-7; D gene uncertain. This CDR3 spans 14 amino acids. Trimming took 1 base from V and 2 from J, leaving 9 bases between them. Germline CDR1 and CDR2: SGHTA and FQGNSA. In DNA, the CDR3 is TGTGCCAGCAGCTTAGGACCCGGAGCCTACGAGCAGTACTTC. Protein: CASSLGPGAYEQYF.

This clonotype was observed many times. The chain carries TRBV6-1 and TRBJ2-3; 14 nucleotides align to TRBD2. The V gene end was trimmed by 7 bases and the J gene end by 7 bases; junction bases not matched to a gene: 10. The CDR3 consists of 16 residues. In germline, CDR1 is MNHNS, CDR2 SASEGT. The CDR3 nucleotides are TGTGCCAGCACCAGACTAGCGGGAGGGTTAGGACATACGCAGTATTTT. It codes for CASTRLAGGLGHTQYF.

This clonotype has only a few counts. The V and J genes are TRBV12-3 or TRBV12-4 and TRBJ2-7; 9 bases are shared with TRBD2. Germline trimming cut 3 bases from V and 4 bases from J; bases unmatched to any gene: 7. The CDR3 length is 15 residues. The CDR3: CASSLSLAGIYEQYF. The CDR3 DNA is TGTGCCAGCAGTTTGAGCCTAGCGGGGATTTACGAGCAGTACTTC.

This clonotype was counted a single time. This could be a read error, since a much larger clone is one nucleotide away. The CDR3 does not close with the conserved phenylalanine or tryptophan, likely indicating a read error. The CDR3 DNA reads as TGCAGTGCGGTGAACACATCGAACTATGGCTACACCATC. Its translation is CSAVNTSNYGYTI. The V gene is TRBV20-1, the J gene TRBJ1-2; D not certain. Trimming shortened V by 6 bases and J by 2 bases, and 13 bases separated the two germline ends. This CDR3 is built from 13 residues. From germline, CDR1 is DFQATT and CDR2 SNEGSKA (reference sequence).

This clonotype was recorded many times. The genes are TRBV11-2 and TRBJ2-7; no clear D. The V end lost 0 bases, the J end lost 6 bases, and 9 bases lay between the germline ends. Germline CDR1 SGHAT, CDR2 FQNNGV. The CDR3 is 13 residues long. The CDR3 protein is CASSLDRTGEQYF. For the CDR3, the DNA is TGTGCCAGCAGCTTAGATCGGACCGGCGAGCAGTACTTC.

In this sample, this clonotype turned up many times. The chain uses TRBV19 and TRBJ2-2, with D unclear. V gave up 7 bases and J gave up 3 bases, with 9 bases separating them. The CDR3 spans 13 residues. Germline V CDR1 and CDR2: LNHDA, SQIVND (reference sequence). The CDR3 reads CASTTVYTGELFF. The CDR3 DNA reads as TGTGCCAGTACCACAGTGTACACCGGGGAGCTGTTTTTT.

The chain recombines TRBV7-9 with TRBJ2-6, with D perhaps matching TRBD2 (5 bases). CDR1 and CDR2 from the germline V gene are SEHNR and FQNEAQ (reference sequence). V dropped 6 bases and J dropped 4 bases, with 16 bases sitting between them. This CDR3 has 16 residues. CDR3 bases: TGTGCCAGCAGTTGGGCGGGTAGGGCCGGGGCCAACGTCCTGACTTTC. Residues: CASSWAGRAGANVLTF.

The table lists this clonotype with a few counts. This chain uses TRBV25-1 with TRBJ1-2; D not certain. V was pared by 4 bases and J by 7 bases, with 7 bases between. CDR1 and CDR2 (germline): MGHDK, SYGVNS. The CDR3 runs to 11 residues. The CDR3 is CASSADIGYTF. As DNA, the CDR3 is TGTGCCAGCAGTGCAGACATTGGCTACACCTTC.

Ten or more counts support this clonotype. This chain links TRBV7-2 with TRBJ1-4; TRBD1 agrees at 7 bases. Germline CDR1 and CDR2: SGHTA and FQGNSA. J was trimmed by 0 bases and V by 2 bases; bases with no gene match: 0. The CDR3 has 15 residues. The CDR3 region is CASSLTGATNEKLFF. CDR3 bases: TGTGCCAGCAGCTTAACAGGGGCAACTAATGAAAAACTGTTTTTT.

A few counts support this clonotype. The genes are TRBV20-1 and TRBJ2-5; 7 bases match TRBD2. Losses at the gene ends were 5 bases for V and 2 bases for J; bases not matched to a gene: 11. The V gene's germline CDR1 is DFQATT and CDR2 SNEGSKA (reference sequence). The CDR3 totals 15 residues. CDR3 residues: CSAALGAGQQETQYF. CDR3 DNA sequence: TGCAGTGCTGCTTTGGGAGCGGGGCAACAAGAGACCCAGTACTTC.

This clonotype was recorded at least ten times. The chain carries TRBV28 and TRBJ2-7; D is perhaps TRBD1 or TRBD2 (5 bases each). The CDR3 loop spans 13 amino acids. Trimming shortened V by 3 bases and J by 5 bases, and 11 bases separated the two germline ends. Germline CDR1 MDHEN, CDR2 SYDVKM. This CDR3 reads CASSFLGVHEQYF. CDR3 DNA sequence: TGTGCCAGCAGTTTTCTGGGGGTCCACGAGCAGTACTTC.